A selection of T cell receptor beta chains follows, all from one sample in a study of beta chain features in type 1 diabetes. Sequencing used immunoSEQ multiplex PCR; TCRdb keeps in-frame clones, though not all of them. This sample has about 250,000 clones, with 14% found just once. Sequenced input: naive CD4+ T cells from blood. The receptors derive from a woman between 35 and 50 years old in good health. CDR3s include the opening cysteine and the closing phenylalanine or tryptophan. Each record gives: J gene, D gene, clone size, V gene, CDR3 DNA, CDR3 protein. D genes are given only for firm matches. Clone size is given for some rows only: seen once, a few or many times, or a class if the clone is expanded.

>TRBJ1-2|NA|NA|TRBV6-5
TGTGCCAGCAGTTACGGGAGTGGCTACACCTTC
CASSYGSGYTF
>TRBJ2-1|TRBD2|few|TRBV5-4
TGTGCCAGCAGCTTGGCACGAGCGGGGGGGCCTTTGGCCGAGCAGTTCTTC
CASSLARAGGPLAEQFF
>TRBJ1-1|TRBD1|few|TRBV10-2
TGCGCCAGCAGTGGGGGACAGGGAGGAACTGAAGCTTTCTTT
CASSGGQGGTEAFF
>TRBJ1-1|NA|NA|TRBV6-1
TGTGCCAGCAGGGAAACAGGAGTTCCTGAAGCTTTCTTT
CASRETGVPEAFF
>TRBJ2-1|TRBD2|NA|TRBV4-2
TGTGCCAGCAGCCAAGGGCTAAGACTAGCGGGGGGAGGCAATGAGCAGTTCTTC
CASSQGLRLAGGGNEQFF
>TRBJ1-6|TRBD1|NA|TRBV2
TGTGCCAGCAGTGAAGCGGGACAGAGCTCCTATAATTCACCCCTCCACTTT
CASSEAGQSSYNSPLHF
>TRBJ2-7|NA|few|TRBV5-1
TGCGCCAGCAGCGGGGACAACTCCTACGAGCAGTACTTC
CASSGDNSYEQYF
>TRBJ2-7|TRBD1|few|TRBV27
TGTGCCAGCAGACGAGAGGGACAGGGGGTCGAGCAGTACTTC
CASRREGQGVEQYF
>TRBJ1-2|NA|NA|TRBV29-1
TGCAGCGGCCTAGGGGAGGACTATGGCTACACCTTC
CSGLGEDYGYTF
>TRBJ2-5|NA|few|TRBV6-5
TGTGCCAGCAGTTACTTCTGGACACAAGAGACCCAGTACTTC
CASSYFWTQETQYF
>TRBJ2-5|TRBD2|few|TRBV4-1
TGTGCCAGCAGCCAGCTAGCGGGGGGGCTTGAGACCCAGTACTTC
CASSQLAGGLETQYF
>TRBJ2-7|TRBD2|NA|TRBV9
TGTGCCAGCAGCCCCGGGCGGGGGGGCCGGTACGAGCAGTACTTC
CASSPGRGGRYEQYF
>TRBJ1-1|TRBD1|few|TRBV7-6
TGTGCCAGCAGCGCCCGACAGGGTGGCACTGAAGCTTTCTTT
CASSARQGGTEAFF
>TRBJ2-3|NA|NA|TRBV5-1
TGCGCCAGCAGCTTGGGCGGGAGCACAGATACGCAGTATTTT
CASSLGGSTDTQYF
>TRBJ2-1|NA|few|TRBV9
TGTGCCAGCAGCGCGGCGAAGGGGAATGAGCAGTTCTTC
CASSAAKGNEQFF
>TRBJ2-1|TRBD2|NA|TRBV9
TGTGCCAGCAGCGCAATAGCGGGGGGGGAGCAGTTCTTC
CASSAIAGGEQFF
>TRBJ2-7|TRBD1|NA|TRBV14
TGTGCCAGCAGCCGATCATTGGGACAGACCTACGAGCAGTACTTC
CASSRSLGQTYEQYF
>TRBJ2-1|NA|NA|TRBV10-3
TGTGCCATCAGTGAGTCGACAGCCTTGGAAACTCAGCAGTTCTTC
CAISESTALETQQFF
>TRBJ1-2|NA|NA|TRBV4-2
TGTGCCAGCAGCCAAGAGGCAGGGGTCTATGGCTACACCTTC
CASSQEAGVYGYTF
>TRBJ2-3|NA|NA|TRBV5-1
TGCGCCAGCAGCTTGGGGCCCAGGGCAGATACGCAGTATTTT
CASSLGPRADTQYF
>TRBJ1-4|NA|once|TRBV5-6
TGTGCCAGCAGCAAGCCGACAGACACATTTGAAAAACTGTTTTTT
CASSKPTDTFEKLFF
>TRBJ1-6|NA|few|TRBV6-6
TGTGCCAGCAAGCGTCCAGAAAGCAATTCACCCCTCCACTTT
CASKRPESNSPLHF
>TRBJ2-3|NA|few|TRBV7-2
TGTGCCAGCAGCTTACCCAGGGGGGCGGCAGATACGCAGTATTTT
CASSLPRGAADTQYF
>TRBJ2-1|NA|few|TRBV29-1
TGCAGCGTTGTGACACCCTTTCGGATATCCTACAATGAGCAGTTCTTC
CSVVTPFRISYNEQFF
>TRBJ1-1|NA|once|TRBV4-2
TGTGCCAGCAGCCATCCTTCAGGGGCAGACACTGAAGCTTTCTTT
CASSHPSGADTEAFF
>TRBJ2-5|TRBD2|NA|TRBV7-9
TGTGCCAGCAGCCCTAGCGGGGGGATCTCAGAGACCCAGTACTTC
CASSPSGGISETQYF
>TRBJ2-4|NA|NA|TRBV6-5
TGTGCCAGCAAGGGTGCGGGGATACAAAACATTCAGTACTTC
CASKGAGIQNIQYF
>TRBJ1-4|TRBD1|few|TRBV10-3
TGTGCCATCAGCGGGACAGGCAGTGAAAAACTGTTTTTT
CAISGTGSEKLFF
>TRBJ2-1|NA|few|TRBV5-8
TGTGCCAGCAGCTTGGTCAGACAGTACAATGAGCAGTTCTTC
CASSLVRQYNEQFF
>TRBJ2-1|NA|NA|TRBV9
TGTGCCAGCAGCGTAGCGGCGGGTTCCTACAATGAGCAGTTCTTC
CASSVAAGSYNEQFF
>TRBJ1-3|TRBD1|NA|TRBV6-5
TGTGCCAGCAGTTACCCGGGACAGCGAAACACCATATATTTT
CASSYPGQRNTIYF
>TRBJ2-2|NA|NA|TRBV6-4
TGTGCCAGCAGAAGGGACACTGCGAACACCGGGGAGCTGTTTTTT
CASRRDTANTGELFF
>TRBJ2-1|NA|few|TRBV6-5
TGTGCCAGCAGGCAGGGGTTTTCGTACAATGAGCAGTTCTTC
CASRQGFSYNEQFF
>TRBJ2-3|NA|NA|TRBV19
TGTGCCAGTAGGTGGGCAGACGATACGCAGTATTTT
CASRWADDTQYF
>TRBJ2-7|NA|few|TRBV5-1
TGCGCCAGCAGCCGTACACTCCCGACAGGCCAGGCTCCCGAGCAGTACTTC
CASSRTLPTGQAPEQYF
>TRBJ2-1|NA|NA|TRBV7-7
TGTGCCAGCAGCTTAGTCCCCGCCACGACAAACAATGAGCAGTTCTTC
CASSLVPATTNNEQFF
>TRBJ2-7|NA|NA|TRBV7-2
TGTGCCAGCAGCGTGTACAGGGGGGACTACGCATACGAGCAGTACTTC
CASSVYRGDYAYEQYF
>TRBJ2-2|NA|NA|TRBV4-2
TGTGCCAGCAGCCAAGTGTCCACGAACACCGGGGAGCTGTTTTTT
CASSQVSTNTGELFF
>TRBJ1-4|NA|NA|TRBV11-2
TGTGCCAGCAGCCAGGGGAACTTTGAAAAACTGTTTTTT
CASSQGNFEKLFF
>TRBJ2-5|NA|NA|TRBV9
TGTGCCAGCAGCGTATTCCCCGGACAGACCCAAGAGACCCAGTACTTC
CASSVFPGQTQETQYF
>TRBJ1-5|NA|NA|TRBV4-1
TGCGCCAGCAGCCAAGGACCGACCAGGGGAGGGAATCAGCCCCAGCATTTT
CASSQGPTRGGNQPQHF
>TRBJ2-1|TRBD1|NA|TRBV11-2
TGTGCCAGCAGCTTAGAGGGGACAGGTAGCCGAAGGGATGAGCAGTTCTTC
CASSLEGTGSRRDEQFF
>TRBJ2-2|TRBD1|NA|TRBV7-6
TGTGCCAGCATCGAGACAGGGGAGCACGGGGAGCTGTTTTTT
CASIETGEHGELFF
>TRBJ1-6|NA|once|TRBV5-1
TGCGCCAGCAGGAGGGAAAATTCACCCCTCCACTTT
CASRRENSPLHF